This is a list of T cell receptor beta chains from one sample in a study of early T cells in non-severe SARS-CoV-2 infection. In TCRdb, the 5' RACE reads were re-called with MiXCR into one record per CDR3 protein. Of more than 55,000 distinct CDR3 sequences in the sample, 8.5% to 10% were seen once. The sequenced sample consisted of whole blood. These receptors were taken from an adult who was a healthcare worker with PCR-confirmed SARS-CoV-2 infection or an uninfected control (not recorded which). Both conserved end residues are part of each CDR3. The D gene is left open where the match is weak. The listing skips clone size in some rows; elsewhere it reads once, few, many or a size class.

j_call | v_call | d_call | clone_size | cdr3_nt | cdr3_aa
TRBJ2-2 | TRBV5-1 | TRBD1 | - | TGCGCCAGCACCTATGGGGCCGGGACAGCGAACACCGGGGAGCTGTTTTTT | CASTYGAGTANTGELFF
TRBJ1-1 | TRBV25-1 | - | many | TGTGCCAGCAGTTCCGGGACGGACGAGATGAACACTGAAGCTTTCTTT | CASSSGTDEMNTEAFF
TRBJ2-1 | TRBV7-8 | TRBD2 | many | TGTGCCAGCAGCTTAGCGACAGCGGGAGGTCGCTATGAGCAGTTCTTC | CASSLATAGGRYEQFF
TRBJ1-1 | TRBV7-2 | - | - | TGTGCCAGCAGCCGGGGACATACGAACACTGAAGCTTTCTTT | CASSRGHTNTEAFF
TRBJ2-1 | TRBV7-6 | - | many | TGTGCCAGCAGCCCAGCTTTCAGGGCCCACAATGAGCAGTTCTTC | CASSPAFRAHNEQFF
TRBJ2-7 | TRBV28 | - | many | TGTGCCAGCAGTTTAGGGACTTTCTACGAGCAGTACTTC | CASSLGTFYEQYF
TRBJ2-1 | TRBV20-1 | TRBD2 | many | TGCAGTGCTGTGACTAGCGGGAGTGTTTCCTACAATGAGCAGTTCTTC | CSAVTSGSVSYNEQFF
TRBJ2-7 | TRBV28 | - | many | TGTGCCAGCAGATTGACTAAATTTTACGAGCAGTACTTC | CASRLTKFYEQYF
TRBJ2-7 | TRBV12-5 | TRBD1 | many | TGTGCTAGTGGCAGGGACAGGGTGAGCTACGAGCAGTACTTC | CASGRDRVSYEQYF
TRBJ2-2 | TRBV28 | - | many | TGTGCCAGCAGTCTAACAATTCTCCAGAACACCGGGGAGCTGTTTTTT | CASSLTILQNTGELFF
TRBJ2-3 | TRBV7-3 | - | many | TGTGCCAGCAGCTTAGCTCGCACAGATACGCAGTATTTT | CASSLARTDTQYF
TRBJ2-7 | TRBV11-2 | - | many | TGTGCCAGCAGCTTAGTGGACATATCCTACGAGCAGTACTTC | CASSLVDISYEQYF
TRBJ2-2 | TRBV29-1 | TRBD2 | - | TGCAGCGCTAAGCGGGAAACCGGGGAGCTGTTTTTT | CSAKRETGELFF
TRBJ2-1 | TRBV29-1 | TRBD1 | few | TGCAGCGTCCTGGGACAGGGCTCCTACAATGAGCAGTTCTTC | CSVLGQGSYNEQFF
TRBJ2-1 | TRBV20-1 | TRBD2 | - | TGCAGTGCTAGAGGGAGCGGGAGAGTCGCAAGGAGCTCCTACAATGAGCAGTTCTTC | CSARGSGRVARSSYNEQFF
TRBJ1-1 | TRBV29-1 | - | few | TGCAGCGCCCGACTGACAGGAATTAACACTGAAGCTTTCTTT | CSARLTGINTEAFF
TRBJ2-7 | TRBV6-2/TRBV6-3 | - | - | TGTGCCAGCAGCGCTAGGGGTTCGTCCTACGAGCAGTACTTC | CASSARGSSYEQYF
TRBJ2-1 | TRBV7-3 | TRBD2 | many | TGTGCCAGCAGCTTAGGACTAGCGGGAGCCTACAATGAGCAGTTCTTC | CASSLGLAGAYNEQFF
TRBJ2-5 | TRBV6-5 | - | - | TGTGCCAGCAGTTATACCCCCAGAGAGACCCAGTACTTC | CASSYTPRETQYF
TRBJ2-1 | TRBV7-9 | TRBD1 | many | TGTGCCAGCAGCCTAAAGGGACAGGGAGCGGGTGAGCAGTTCTTC | CASSLKGQGAGEQFF
TRBJ2-1 | TRBV27 | TRBD2 | many | TGTGCCAGCAGTTGGACTAGCGGTCATGAGCAGTTCTTC | CASSWTSGHEQFF
TRBJ2-7 | TRBV5-6 | - | many | TGTGCCAGCAGCGTCCGGGACTACGAGCAGTACTTC | CASSVRDYEQYF
TRBJ2-7 | TRBV2 | - | many | TGTGCCAGCAGCGAAACAGTAGCTACCTACGAGCAGTACTTC | CASSETVATYEQYF
TRBJ1-5 | TRBV2 | TRBD1 | many | TGTGCCAGCAGTCCCTGGACAGGGAACAATCAGCCCCAGCATTTT | CASSPWTGNNQPQHF
TRBJ2-7 | TRBV9 | - | few | TGTGCCAGCAGCGCAGCCTGGGACGTCTCCTACGAGCAGTACTTC | CASSAAWDVSYEQYF
TRBJ2-3 | TRBV24-1 | TRBD1 | - | TGTGCCACCGGGACAGATATCACAGATACGCAGTATTTT | CATGTDITDTQYF
TRBJ2-7 | TRBV28 | - | many | TGTGCCAGCAGTTCCCCCCTCGAGCAGTACTTC | CASSSPLEQYF
TRBJ2-3 | TRBV6-6 | - | - | TGTGCCAGCAGTCTTGCAGGAAGACGCACAGATACGCAGTATTTT | CASSLAGRRTDTQYF
TRBJ1-6 | TRBV6-1 | TRBD1 | few | TGTGCCAGCAGTGAATTCGACAGGGCATATAATTCACCCCTCCACTTT | CASSEFDRAYNSPLHF
TRBJ2-1 | TRBV29-1 | TRBD2 | many | TGCAGCGTTGGCGGGGGACCGGGAGGCGTTTACAATGAGCAGTTCTTC | CSVGGGPGGVYNEQFF
TRBJ2-7 | TRBV9 | TRBD1 | - | TGTGCCAGCAGCGAGGGACAGGGGCTAACCTACGAGCAGTACTTC | CASSEGQGLTYEQYF
TRBJ2-5 | TRBV28 | - | - | TGTGCCAGCAGCCTACCGACAGTGAAAGAGACCCAGTACTTC | CASSLPTVKETQYF
TRBJ2-4 | TRBV7-2 | TRBD2 | many | TGTGCCAGCAGCTCTACTAGCGGGCATCTAGCCAAAAACATTCAGTACTTC | CASSSTSGHLAKNIQYF
TRBJ2-5 | TRBV29-1 | TRBD1 | many | TGCAGCGTCGTCAAACAGGGGCGAGGAGAGACCCAGTACTTC | CSVVKQGRGETQYF
TRBJ1-1 | TRBV7-2 | - | - | TGTGCCAGCAGCTTAAGTACGCTGAGGGCTGAAGCTTTCTTT | CASSLSTLRAEAFF
TRBJ2-1 | TRBV4-3 | - | few | TGCGCCAGCAGCCATCAATACTCCAATGAGCAGTTCTTC | CASSHQYSNEQFF
TRBJ2-1 | TRBV29-1 | - | - | TGCAGCGTTGTTCCAGGGGTCTACAATGAGCAGTTCTTC | CSVVPGVYNEQFF
TRBJ2-5 | TRBV12-3/TRBV12-4 | - | - | TGTGCCAGCAGTTTTACCCAAGAGACCCAGTACTTC | CASSFTQETQYF
TRBJ2-7 | TRBV28 | TRBD2 | - | TGTGCCAGCAGTTTTCCTCCGGGACTAGCTCGCTACGAGCAGTACTTC | CASSFPPGLARYEQYF
TRBJ1-1 | TRBV29-1 | TRBD1 | many | TGCAGCGTTGAAGATGGACAGGACACTGAAGCTTTCTTT | CSVEDGQDTEAFF
TRBJ1-2 | TRBV2 | - | - | TGTGCCAGCAGTGATAAGGGTACCCACTATGGCTACACCTTC | CASSDKGTHYGYTF
TRBJ1-5 | TRBV18 | - | - | TGTGTCAGCTCACCTAGACGAGTTAATCAGCCCCAGCATTTT | CVSSPRRVNQPQHF
TRBJ1-1 | TRBV18 | - | - | TGTGCCAGCTCACCCATTCAGGGACGGGGGGCTGAAGCTTTCTTT | CASSPIQGRGAEAFF
TRBJ2-1 | TRBV14 | TRBD2 | many | TGTGCCAGCAGCCAAGATTCGCTAGCGGCCCCCTACAATGAGCAGTTCTTC | CASSQDSLAAPYNEQFF
TRBJ2-7 | TRBV7-2 | - | - | TGTGCCAGCAGCTTAGCAACAGGTGAATCCTACGAGCAGTACTTC | CASSLATGESYEQYF
TRBJ2-2 | TRBV20-1 | TRBD1 | - | TGCAGTGCTAGAGACGAACCGGAGACAGGGGGGAACACCGGGGAGCTGTTTTTT | CSARDEPETGGNTGELFF
TRBJ2-1 | TRBV9 | - | many | TGTGCCAGCAGCGTAGTTGCTGTGGGGATAAGCAATGAGCAGTTCTTC | CASSVVAVGISNEQFF